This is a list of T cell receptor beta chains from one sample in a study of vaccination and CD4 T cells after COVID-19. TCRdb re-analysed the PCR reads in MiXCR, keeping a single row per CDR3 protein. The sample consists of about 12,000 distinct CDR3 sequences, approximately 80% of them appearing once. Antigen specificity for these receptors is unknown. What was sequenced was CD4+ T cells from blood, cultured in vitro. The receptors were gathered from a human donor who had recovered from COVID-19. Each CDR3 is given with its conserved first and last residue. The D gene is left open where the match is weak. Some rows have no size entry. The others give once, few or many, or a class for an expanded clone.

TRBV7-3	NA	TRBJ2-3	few	CASSSSPDPDTQYF	TGTGCCAGCAGCTCCAGTCCGGACCCAGATACGCAGTATTTT
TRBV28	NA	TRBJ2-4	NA	CVSSGQSLAKNIQYF	TGTGTCAGCAGTGGACAGTCTCTAGCCAAAAACATTCAGTACTTC
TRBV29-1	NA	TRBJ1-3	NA	CSVGGVGGVDSAGNTIYF	TGCAGCGTTGGGGGAGTTGGGGGGGTTGATTCGGCAGGAAACACCATATATTTT
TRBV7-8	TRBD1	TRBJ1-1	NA	CASSLGQAATEAFF	TGTGCCAGCAGCCTCGGACAGGCCGCCACTGAAGCTTTCTTT
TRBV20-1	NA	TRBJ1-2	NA	CSAIGIRARDTNYGYTF	TGCAGTGCTATTGGGATCAGAGCGAGGGACACAAACTATGGCTACACCTTC
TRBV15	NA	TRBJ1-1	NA	CATSRKPPGPGGNTEAFF	TGTGCCACCAGCAGGAAACCCCCGGGGCCGGGGGGGAACACTGAAGCTTTCTTT
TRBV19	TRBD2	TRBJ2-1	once	CASSIRTSRYNEQFF	TGTGCCAGTAGTATTCGGACTAGCAGATACAATGAGCAGTTCTTC
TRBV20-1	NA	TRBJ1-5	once	CSARSPERSQPQHF	TGCAGTGCTAGATCCCCCGAAAGAAGTCAGCCCCAGCATTTT
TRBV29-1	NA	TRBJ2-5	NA	CSVMGGPQETQYF	TGCAGCGTGATGGGGGGGCCGCAAGAGACCCAGTACTTC
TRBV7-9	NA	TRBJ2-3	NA	CASSLEIPDTQYF	TGTGCCAGCAGCTTAGAGATCCCAGATACGCAGTATTTT
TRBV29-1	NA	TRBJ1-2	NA	CSVGRDHGYTF	TGCAGCGTGGGGAGGGACCATGGCTACACCTTC
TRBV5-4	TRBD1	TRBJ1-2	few	CASSSDRDNYGYTF	TGTGCCAGCAGCTCAGACAGGGATAACTATGGCTACACCTTC
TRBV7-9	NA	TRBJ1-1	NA	CASSTTGIATEAFF	TGTGCCAGCAGCACAACAGGGATCGCCACTGAAGCTTTCTTT
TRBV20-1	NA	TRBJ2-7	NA	CSANQPRSSHYEQYF	TGCAGTGCTAACCAACCTAGGAGTAGCCACTACGAGCAGTACTTC
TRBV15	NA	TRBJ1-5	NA	CATSREGGGNQPQHF	TGTGCCACCAGCAGAGAAGGGGGTGGCAATCAGCCCCAGCATTTT
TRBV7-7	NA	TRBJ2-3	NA	CASSPSLRDADTQYF	TGTGCTAGCAGCCCTAGCTTAAGGGACGCAGATACGCAGTATTTT
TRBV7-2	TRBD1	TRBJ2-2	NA	CASSLDRGRNTGELFF	TGTGCCAGCAGCCTAGACAGGGGGCGGAACACCGGGGAGCTGTTTTTT
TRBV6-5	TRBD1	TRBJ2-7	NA	CASSWTGFEQYF	TGTGCCAGCAGTTGGACAGGGTTCGAGCAGTACTTC
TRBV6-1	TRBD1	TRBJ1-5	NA	CASSEAIPSIFLGDSQPQHF	TGTGCCAGCAGTGAAGCAATCCCGAGTATTTTCCTGGGGGACAGTCAGCCCCAGCATTTT
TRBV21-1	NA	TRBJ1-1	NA	CATLGCVPRDTEAFF	TGTGCCACGCTAGGGTGCGTCCCACGGGACACTGAAGCTTTCTTT
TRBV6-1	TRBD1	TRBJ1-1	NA	CASIDRGLTNTEAFF	TGTGCCAGCATAGATAGGGGGCTAACGAACACTGAAGCTTTCTTT
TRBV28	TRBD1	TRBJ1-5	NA	CASTRQGANQPQHF	TGTGCCAGCACCCGTCAGGGGGCCAATCAGCCCCAGCATTTT
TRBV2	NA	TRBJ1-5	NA	CASSVRTFGNQPQHF	TGTGCCAGCAGTGTCCGGACATTTGGCAATCAGCCCCAGCATTTT
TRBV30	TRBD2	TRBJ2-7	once	CAWMASGIYEQYF	TGTGCCTGGATGGCTAGCGGGATCTACGAGCAGTACTTC
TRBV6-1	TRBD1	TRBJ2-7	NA	CASRPGQGRAYEQYF	TGTGCCAGCAGACCGGGACAGGGGAGAGCCTACGAGCAGTACTTC
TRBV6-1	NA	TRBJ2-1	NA	CASSEGTYSYNEQFF	TGTGCCAGCAGTGAAGGGACATACTCCTACAATGAGCAGTTCTTC
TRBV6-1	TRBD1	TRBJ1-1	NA	CASTPTGGSTEAFF	TGTGCCAGCACCCCGACAGGGGGAAGCACTGAAGCTTTCTTT
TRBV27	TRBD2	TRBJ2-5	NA	CASSPRTSGRGTQYF	TGTGCCAGCAGTCCAAGGACTAGCGGGAGGGGGACCCAGTACTTC
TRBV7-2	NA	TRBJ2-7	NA	CASSRQDGPSYEQYF	TGTGCCAGCAGTCGCCAAGACGGACCATCCTACGAGCAGTACTTC
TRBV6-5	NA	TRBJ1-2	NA	CASSSGPLYGYTF	TGTGCCAGCAGTTCCGGGCCCCTTTATGGCTACACCTTC
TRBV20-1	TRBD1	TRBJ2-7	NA	CSAEQGAYEQYF	TGCAGTGCGGAACAGGGGGCTTACGAGCAGTACTTC
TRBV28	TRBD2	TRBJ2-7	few	CASRSAGTSGNQQYF	TGTGCCAGCAGATCCGCCGGGACTAGCGGGAATCAGCAGTACTTC
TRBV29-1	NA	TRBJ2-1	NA	CSVGNTGNEQFF	TGCAGCGTTGGAAATACAGGGAATGAGCAGTTCTTC
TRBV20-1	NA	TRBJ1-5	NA	CSARDPQGSPNQPQHF	TGCAGTGCTAGAGATCCGCAGGGATCTCCAAATCAGCCCCAGCATTTT
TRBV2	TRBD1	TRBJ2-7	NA	CASSSEGAGEQYF	TGTGCCAGCAGTTCCGAGGGGGCTGGAGAGCAGTACTTC